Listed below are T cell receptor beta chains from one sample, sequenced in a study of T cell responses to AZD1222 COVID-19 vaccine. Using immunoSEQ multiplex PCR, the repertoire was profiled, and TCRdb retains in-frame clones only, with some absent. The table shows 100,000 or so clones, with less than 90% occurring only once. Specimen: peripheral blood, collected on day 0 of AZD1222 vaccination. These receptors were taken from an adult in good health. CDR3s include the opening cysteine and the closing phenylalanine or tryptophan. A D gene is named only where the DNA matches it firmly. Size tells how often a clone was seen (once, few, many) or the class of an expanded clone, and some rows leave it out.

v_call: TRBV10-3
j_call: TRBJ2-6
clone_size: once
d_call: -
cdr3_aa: CAAKGVGANVLTF
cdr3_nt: TGTGCCGCGAAGGGGGTTGGGGCCAACGTCCTGACTTTC

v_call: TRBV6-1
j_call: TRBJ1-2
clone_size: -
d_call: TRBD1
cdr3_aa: CASSELGQGVDGYTF
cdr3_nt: TGTGCCAGCAGTGAACTCGGACAGGGGGTGGATGGCTACACCTTC

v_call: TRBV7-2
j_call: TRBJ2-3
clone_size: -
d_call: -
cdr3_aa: CASSLVVGEQDTQYF
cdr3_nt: TGTGCCAGCAGCTTAGTTGTGGGAGAACAAGATACGCAGTATTTT

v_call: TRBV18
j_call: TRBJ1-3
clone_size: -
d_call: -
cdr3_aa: CASSQGGNTIYF
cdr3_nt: TGTGCCAGCTCCCAGGGAGGAAACACCATATATTTT

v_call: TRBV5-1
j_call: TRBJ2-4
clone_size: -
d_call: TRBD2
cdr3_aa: CASSRREAGNIQYF
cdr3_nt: TGCGCCAGCAGCCGCCGGGAGGCCGGTAACATTCAGTACTTC

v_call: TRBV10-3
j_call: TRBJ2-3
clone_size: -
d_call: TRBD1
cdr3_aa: CAISARTGESTDTQYF
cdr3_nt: TGTGCCATCAGTGCGCGGACAGGGGAGTCCACAGATACGCAGTATTTT

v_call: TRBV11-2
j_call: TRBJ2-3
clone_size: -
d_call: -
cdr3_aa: CASTLGSGLTDTQYF
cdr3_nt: TGTGCCAGCACCTTGGGTAGCGGTTTAACAGATACGCAGTATTTT

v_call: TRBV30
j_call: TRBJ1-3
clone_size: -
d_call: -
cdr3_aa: CAWSVQSSGATGNTIYF
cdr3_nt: TGTGCCTGGAGTGTACAATCCTCAGGTGCCACTGGAAACACCATATATTTT

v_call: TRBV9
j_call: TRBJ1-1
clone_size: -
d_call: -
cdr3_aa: CASGGLNLDGTEAFF
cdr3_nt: TGTGCCAGCGGGGGTTTAAACCTGGACGGCACTGAAGCTTTCTTT

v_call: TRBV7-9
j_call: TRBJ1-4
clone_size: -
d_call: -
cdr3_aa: CASSLRDSNEKLFF
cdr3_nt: TGTGCCAGCAGCCTCCGGGACTCCAATGAAAAACTGTTTTTT

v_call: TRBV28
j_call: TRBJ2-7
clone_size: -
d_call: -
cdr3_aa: CASSQGLPANEQYF
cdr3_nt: TGTGCCAGCAGTCAGGGACTCCCGGCGAACGAGCAGTACTTC

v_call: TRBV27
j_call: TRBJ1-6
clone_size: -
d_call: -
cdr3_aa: CASREESSYNSPLHF
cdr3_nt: TGTGCCAGCAGAGAAGAGAGCTCCTATAATTCACCCCTCCACTTT

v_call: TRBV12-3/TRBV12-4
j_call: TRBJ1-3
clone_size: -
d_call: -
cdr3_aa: CASSVGPGNTIYF
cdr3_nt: TGTGCCAGCAGTGTCGGCCCTGGAAACACCATATATTTT

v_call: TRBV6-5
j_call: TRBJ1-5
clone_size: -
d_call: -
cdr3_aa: CASPTSPRGNQPQHF
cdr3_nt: TGTGCCAGCCCGACTTCTCCCAGGGGCAATCAGCCCCAGCATTTT

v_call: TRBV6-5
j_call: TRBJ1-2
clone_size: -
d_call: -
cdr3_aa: CASLWGGQETF
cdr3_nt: TGTGCCAGCTTATGGGGGGGCCAGGAAACCTTC

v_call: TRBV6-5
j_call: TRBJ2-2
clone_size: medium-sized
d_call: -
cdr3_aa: CASSRMGETGELFF
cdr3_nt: TGTGCCAGCAGCCGAATGGGGGAGACCGGGGAGCTGTTTTTT

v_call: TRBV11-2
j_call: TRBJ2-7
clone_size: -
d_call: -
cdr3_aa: CASSFSPGTDFIAYEQYF
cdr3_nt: TGTGCCAGCAGCTTTTCTCCCGGGACGGATTTTATCGCCTACGAGCAGTACTTC

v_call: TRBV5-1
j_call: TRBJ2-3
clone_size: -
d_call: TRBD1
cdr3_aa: CASSREPGQLTDTQYF
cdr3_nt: TGCGCCAGCAGCCGAGAGCCGGGACAGTTGACAGATACGCAGTATTTT

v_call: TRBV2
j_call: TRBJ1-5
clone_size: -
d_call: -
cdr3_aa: CASSEGHYSNQPQHF
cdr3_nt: TGTGCCAGCAGTGAGGGGCATTATAGCAATCAGCCCCAGCATTTT

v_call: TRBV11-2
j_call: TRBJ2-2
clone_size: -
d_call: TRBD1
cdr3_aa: CASNSQGAGTGELFF
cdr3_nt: TGTGCCAGCAACAGCCAGGGGGCCGGCACCGGGGAGCTGTTTTTT

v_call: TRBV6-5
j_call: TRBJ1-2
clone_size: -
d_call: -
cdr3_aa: CASSNRDGGSYTF
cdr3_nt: TGTGCCAGCAGTAACCGGGACGGCGGAAGCTACACCTTC

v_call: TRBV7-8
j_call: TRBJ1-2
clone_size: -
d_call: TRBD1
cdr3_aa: CASSDGTVNYGYTF
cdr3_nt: TGTGCCAGCAGCGACGGGACAGTTAACTATGGCTACACCTTC

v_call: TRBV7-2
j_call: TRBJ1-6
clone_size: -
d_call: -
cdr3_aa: CASRSRGSSYNSPLHF
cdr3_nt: TGTGCCAGCCGGAGCAGGGGAAGCTCCTATAATTCACCCCTCCACTTT

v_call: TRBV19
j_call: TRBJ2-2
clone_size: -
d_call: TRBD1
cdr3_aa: CATHRGLGRLNTGELFF
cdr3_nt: TGTGCCACCCACAGGGGGTTGGGGCGCCTGAACACCGGGGAGCTGTTTTTT

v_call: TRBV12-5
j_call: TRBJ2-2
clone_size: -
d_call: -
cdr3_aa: CASGFGIGSGTGELFF
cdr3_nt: TGTGCTAGTGGTTTTGGGATAGGGTCGGGCACCGGGGAGCTGTTTTTT

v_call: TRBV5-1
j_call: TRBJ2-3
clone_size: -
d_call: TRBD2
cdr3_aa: CASSLSYSGGALDTQYF
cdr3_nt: TGCGCCAGCAGCTTGTCCTATAGCGGGGGGGCGTTAGATACGCAGTATTTT

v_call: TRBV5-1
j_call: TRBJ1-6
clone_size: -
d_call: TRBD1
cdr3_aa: CASGTGASNSPLHF
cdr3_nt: TGCGCCAGCGGGACAGGGGCATCGAATTCACCCCTCCACTTT